Sequencing of this TCR beta chain was carried out in a study of Graves' ophthalmopathy and Graves' hyperthyroidism. About the study: Researchers obtained peripheral blood at initial diagnosis, before any treatment had begun.

Uncontrolled infections, pregnancy, lactation or other autoimmune diseases led to patient exclusion. Diagnosis was based on clinical symptoms, serum thyroxine, TRAb, thyroid ultrasound and orbital computed tomography. Turning to this clonotype: Its matching antigen is unknown.

The study amplified TCR beta CDR3 regions using RNA transcripts. Investigators did first-round RT-PCR with HTBI primers, then second-round multiplex PCR. TCRdb re-called the multiplex PCR reads through MiXCR, storing one row per CDR3 protein. The data show about 400,000 distinct CDR3 sequences, with about 18% seen just once and 1.6% held by the top ten. Overall study results and limits: The model forecast ophthalmopathy progression, reaching over 70% sensitivity and roughly 72% specificity.

This sequence was found in a woman under 30 with Graves' ophthalmopathy. The sample taken for sequencing was peripheral blood.

CDR3 bases: TGTGCCACCAGTGACCGTGGGACAGGCTTTCTCATGAACACTGAAGCTTTCTTT. Translation gives CATSDRGTGFLMNTEAFF. The chain has TRBV24-1 and TRBJ1-1; TRBD1 matches at 8 bases. In germline, CDR1 is KGHDR, CDR2 SFDVKD. The CDR3 sequence is 18 residues long. Trimming cost V 4 bases and J 0 bases; bases outside gene matches: 12.